This is a list of T cell receptor beta chains from one sample in a study of blood T cell repertoires in COVID-19. This table comes from immunoSEQ multiplex PCR, and its TCRdb copy is limited to in-frame clones, with some not included. The repertoire holds fewer than 200,000 clones, with roughly four fifths as singletons. Sample: peripheral blood. The receptors come from a woman between 65 and 79 years old with COVID-19, enrolled during active disease. Each CDR3 is given with its conserved first and last residue. Each record gives: V gene, J gene, D gene, clone size, CDR3 protein, CDR3 DNA. The D gene is left open where the match is weak. Not every row has a clone size; where given, it reads once, few, many or a size class.

>TRBV5-1|TRBJ2-7|TRBD2|-
CASSTLTSGRPEQYF
TGCGCCAGCAGCACCCTGACTAGCGGGAGACCCGAGCAGTACTTC
>TRBV7-2|TRBJ2-7|-|-
CASSLGGSVASYEQYF
TGTGCCAGCAGCTTAGGCGGGTCCGTAGCCTCCTACGAGCAGTACTTC
>TRBV6-5|TRBJ2-7|-|once
CASSYQDTSKVEQYF
TGTGCCAGCAGTTACCAGGACACCTCCAAGGTAGAGCAGTACTTC
>TRBV30|TRBJ1-6|-|-
CAWSELGGSPLHF
TGTGCCTGGAGTGAACTAGGAGGTTCACCCCTCCACTTT
>TRBV2|TRBJ2-5|TRBD2|-
CASRTTSVQETQYF
TGTGCCAGCAGGACAACTAGCGTACAAGAGACCCAGTACTTC
>TRBV12-3/TRBV12-4|TRBJ2-7|TRBD1|-
CASSKTGLEQYF
TGTGCCAGCAGCAAGACAGGGCTCGAGCAGTACTTC
>TRBV11-2|TRBJ2-1|-|few
CASSLAGSYNEQFF
TGTGCCAGCAGCTTAGCGGGGTCCTACAATGAGCAGTTCTTC
>TRBV14|TRBJ1-2|TRBD1|-
CASSRPGTGNYGYTF
TGTGCCAGCAGCCGTCCCGGGACAGGGAACTATGGCTACACCTTC
>TRBV29-1|TRBJ2-1|TRBD2|-
CSVLRGLAGNNEQFF
TGCAGCGTTCTGAGGGGACTAGCGGGAAATAATGAGCAGTTCTTC
>TRBV24-1|TRBJ2-1|TRBD2|-
CATWTSEYYNEQFF
TGTGCCACTTGGACTAGCGAATACTACAATGAGCAGTTCTTC
>TRBV10-3|TRBJ2-7|TRBD1|-
CAISGDRGNYEQYF
TGTGCCATCAGTGGGGACAGGGGGAACTACGAGCAGTACTTC
>TRBV27|TRBJ1-5|TRBD1|-
CASGQGGNSNQPQHF
TGTGCCAGTGGACAGGGAGGGAATAGCAATCAGCCCCAGCATTTT
>TRBV10-3|TRBJ2-1|TRBD2|-
CATGLAGYEQFF
TGTGCCACGGGACTAGCGGGTTATGAGCAGTTCTTC
>TRBV6-6|TRBJ2-2|-|once
CASSVGTGELFF
TGTGCCAGCAGTGTCGGCACCGGGGAGCTGTTTTTT
>TRBV2|TRBJ2-7|TRBD1|-
CASSEQGAPGEQYF
TGTGCCAGCAGTGAACAGGGGGCTCCGGGCGAGCAGTACTTC
>TRBV3-1/TRBV3-2|TRBJ2-1|TRBD2|-
CASSQPGTSGTPYNEQFF
TGTGCCAGCAGCCAGCCCGGGACTAGCGGGACCCCCTACAATGAGCAGTTCTTC
>TRBV6-2/TRBV6-3|TRBJ1-5|TRBD1|many
CASSYSLGTAYSNQPQHF
TGTGCCAGCAGTTACTCCTTAGGGACAGCTTATAGCAATCAGCCCCAGCATTTT
>TRBV7-9|TRBJ1-1|-|many
CASRPKFRVGNTEAFF
TGTGCCAGCAGGCCTAAGTTTCGGGTGGGGAACACTGAAGCTTTCTTT
>TRBV7-2|TRBJ2-3|TRBD1|few
CASSFLGQGASDTQYF
TGTGCCAGCAGCTTCCTCGGACAGGGGGCGTCAGATACGCAGTATTTT
>TRBV6-5|TRBJ1-5|TRBD1|-
CASRQGVTSNQPQHF
TGTGCCAGCCGACAGGGCGTCACGAGCAATCAGCCCCAGCATTTT
>TRBV5-6|TRBJ1-2|-|-
CASSSSYGYTF
TGTGCCAGCAGCTCCAGCTATGGCTACACCTTC
>TRBV7-2|TRBJ2-1|-|-
CASSPGRVYNEQFF
TGTGCCAGCAGCCCCGGGCGGGTATACAATGAGCAGTTCTTC
>TRBV11-2|TRBJ1-3|TRBD1|-
CASRKTGQTYGNTIYF
TGTGCCAGCAGAAAAACGGGACAGACTTATGGAAACACCATATATTTT
>TRBV25-1|TRBJ2-7|-|-
CASSLPGNKYEQYF
TGTGCCAGCAGTTTGCCCGGGAACAAGTACGAGCAGTACTTC
>TRBV5-4|TRBJ2-7|TRBD2|once
CASRTGTSGNYEQYF
TGTGCCAGCAGAACCGGGACTAGCGGCAACTACGAGCAGTACTTC
>TRBV19|TRBJ1-5|TRBD1|-
CASSIRTGPTYSNQPQHF
TGTGCCAGTAGTATTAGGACAGGGCCTACGTATAGCAATCAGCCCCAGCATTTT
>TRBV5-1|TRBJ2-5|TRBD2|-
CASSTRLAGASVTQYF
TGCGCCAGCAGCACCAGACTAGCGGGAGCGAGCGTGACCCAGTACTTC
>TRBV27|TRBJ2-5|TRBD2|-
CASRLAGQETQYF
TGTGCCAGCAGACTAGCGGGACAAGAGACCCAGTACTTC
>TRBV3-1/TRBV3-2|TRBJ2-1|TRBD1|-
CASTTRQGAYEQFF
TGTGCCAGTACAACCCGACAGGGGGCATATGAGCAGTTCTTC
>TRBV2|TRBJ2-7|TRBD2|-
CASSVMGLALEQYF
TGTGCCAGCAGTGTAATGGGACTAGCGTTGGAGCAGTACTTC
>TRBV7-3|TRBJ2-3|TRBD2|-
CASSPGLAGGSDTQYF
TGTGCCAGCAGCCCCGGACTAGCGGGAGGGTCAGATACGCAGTATTTT
>TRBV7-2|TRBJ2-1|-|few
CASSLSSYNEQFF
TGTGCCAGCAGCTTGAGCTCCTACAATGAGCAGTTCTTC
>TRBV28|TRBJ2-3|-|-
CASSSNAYVEYTQYF
TGTGCCAGCAGTTCCAACGCCTACGTAGAGTATACGCAGTATTTT
>TRBV7-2|TRBJ1-1|-|-
CASSYYMNTEAFF
TGTGCCAGCAGCTACTACATGAACACTGAAGCTTTCTTT
>TRBV7-2|TRBJ2-7|TRBD1|few
CASSRPEAGGEQYF
TGTGCCAGCAGCCGCCCTGAGGCAGGGGGCGAGCAGTACTTC
>TRBV28|TRBJ2-2|TRBD1|-
CASSRDSQNTGELFF
TGTGCCAGCAGTCGGGACAGCCAAAACACCGGGGAGCTGTTTTTT
>TRBV6-2/TRBV6-3|TRBJ1-2|-|-
CASSGQLANYGYTF
TGTGCCAGCAGTGGACAGCTAGCTAACTATGGCTACACCTTC
>TRBV5-1|TRBJ2-2|TRBD2|-
CASSLSVKGLDGSGELFF
TGCGCCAGCAGCTTGTCAGTCAAGGGACTAGATGGTTCCGGGGAGCTGTTTTTT
>TRBV7-3|TRBJ2-3|TRBD1|once
CASSRKQGADTQYF
TGTGCCAGCAGCAGAAAGCAGGGGGCAGATACGCAGTATTTT
>TRBV7-7|TRBJ2-2|-|-
CASSLAWSGNTGELFF
TGTGCCAGCAGCTTAGCCTGGAGCGGGAACACCGGGGAGCTGTTTTTT
>TRBV28|TRBJ2-7|TRBD1|-
CASSLFPRTGLNYEQYF
TGTGCCAGCAGTTTATTCCCCCGGACAGGGTTGAACTACGAGCAGTACTTC
>TRBV11-2|TRBJ1-5|TRBD1|-
CASSLGDRRPQHF
TGTGCCAGCAGCTTAGGGGACAGGCGGCCCCAGCATTTT
>TRBV28|TRBJ2-3|TRBD1|-
CATNSGTGVTDTQYF
TGTGCCACAAACTCAGGGACAGGCGTCACAGATACGCAGTATTTT
>TRBV19|TRBJ1-1|TRBD1|-
CATLGQANTEAFF
TGTGCCACCTTGGGACAGGCGAACACTGAAGCTTTCTTT
>TRBV7-9|TRBJ2-7|TRBD2|-
CASSPRAGGPYEQYF
TGTGCCAGCAGCCCACGTGCGGGAGGGCCCTACGAGCAGTACTTC
>TRBV28|TRBJ2-5|TRBD1|-
CASSNRGRETQYF
TGTGCCAGCAGTAACAGGGGGCGGGAGACCCAGTACTTC
>TRBV19|TRBJ2-5|-|-
CASSIFGSQETQYF
TGTGCCAGTAGTATTTTCGGTTCCCAAGAGACCCAGTACTTC
>TRBV4-1|TRBJ2-7|TRBD2|-
CASSQREVAYEQYF
TGCGCCAGCAGCCAACGGGAGGTGGCCTACGAGCAGTACTTC